This note documents a single TCR beta chain sequence. As yet, its antigen is unknown. Healthy bone marrow donors formed the donor group. The sample is drawn from a study of cytomegalovirus exposure and HLA in healthy donors. Study-wide points: There were under 200 TCR beta chains listed as cytomegalovirus-associated. Some V segments could not be told apart, so they were left out, TRBV6-2 and TRBV6-3 among them. Analysis was carried out at a later point, and it linked a missense DCLRE1C variant to TCR beta V- and J-gene trimming.

The PCR had 60 Vbeta and 13 Jbeta primers. TCRdb keeps only in-frame clones here, not all; method: immunoSEQ multiplex PCR. The table shows 120,000 or so clones, with 81% occurring only once. CDR1 SGHRS and CDR2 YFSETQ come from the germline V gene. The CDR3 is made up of 16 amino acids. V lost 2 bases and J 1 base, leaving 15 bases between the germline ends. The chain joins TRBV5-1 to TRBJ1-1, with D maybe TRBD1 (6 bases). The sequence was obtained from a woman aged 40 to 50 in good health and CMV-seronegative. The sample comprised PBMCs. CDR3 coding DNA: TGCGCCAGCAGCTTAGCCCTGACAGGTACGAACACTGAAGCTTTCTTT. Its protein product is CASSLALTGTNTEAFF.